Below are 6 T cell receptor beta chains sequenced from a single sample in a study of chemoradiotherapy in HPV16-positive cancers. TCRdb keeps only in-frame clones here, not all; method: immunoSEQ multiplex PCR. The table records around 8,800 clones, roughly four fifths of them present only once. The source was tumor tissue, collected from a patient who underwent chemoradiotherapy. The source is a human donor with HPV-associated anogenital cancer.

The chain carries TRBV6-4 and TRBJ2-7; D is unclear. Trimming removed 0 bases at V and 3 bases at J, with 6 bases between. CDR3 length: 13 residues. The germline CDR1 and CDR2 sequences are MRHNA and SNTAGT. The CDR3 loop reads CASSDSAVYEQYV. CDR3 DNA: TGTGCCAGCAGTGACTCCGCCGTCTACGAGCAGTACGTC.

The rearrangement links TRBV19 to TRBJ1-4; D gene unclear. The CDR3 length is 15 residues. Trimming shortened V by 6 bases and J by 0 bases, and 11 bases separated the two germline ends. Germline-derived CDR1 and CDR2 are LNHDA and SQIVND (reference sequence). The CDR3 here is CASSTGRTTNEKLFF. As DNA, the CDR3 is TGTGCCAGTAGCACTGGGCGAACAACTAATGAAAAACTGTTTTTT.

The J gene is TRBJ2-5, the V gene TRBV4-2; 12 nucleotides match TRBD2. Germline loops: CDR1 LGHNA, CDR2 YNFKEQ. The length of the CDR3 is 16 residues. V was clipped by 3 bases and J by 4 bases; unmatched bases: 6. The CDR3 nucleotides read TGTGCCAGCAGCCAGAGTACTAGCGGGAGGAGAGAGACCCAGTACTTC. Amino acid sequence: CASSQSTSGRRETQYF.

The V call is TRBV7-2, the J call TRBJ2-7, with D unclear. V shed 5 bases and J shed 6 bases, with 17 bases lying between them. The germline V gene has CDR1 SGHTA and CDR2 FQGNSA. The CDR3 length is 14 residues. CDR3 DNA: TGTGCCAGCAGCCTAACCTTAGACGGGCTCGAGCAGTACGTC. Translation gives CASSLTLDGLEQYV.

J is TRBJ1-1 and V is TRBV11-3; 7 bases agree with TRBD1. The V and J ends lost 0 bases and 4 bases, in that order; junction bases with no gene match: 5. The CDR3 contains 15 residues. CDR1 is SGHNT and CDR2 is YENEEA in the germline V gene. Here the CDR3 DNA reads TGTGCCAGCAGCTTAGATGCGACAGGGTTCACTGAAGCTTTCTTT. This encodes CASSLDATGFTEAFF.

This rearrangement joins TRBV6-5 to TRBJ2-2, with a possible D match to TRBD1 (5 bases). The CDR3 has 13 residues. V gave up 2 bases and J gave up 4 bases, with 5 bases separating them. CDR1 and CDR2 from the germline V gene are MNHEY and SVGAGI. The CDR3 region is CASSYDSTGELFF. The CDR3 coding sequence is TGTGCCAGCAGTTACGACAGCACCGGGGAGCTGTTTTTT.